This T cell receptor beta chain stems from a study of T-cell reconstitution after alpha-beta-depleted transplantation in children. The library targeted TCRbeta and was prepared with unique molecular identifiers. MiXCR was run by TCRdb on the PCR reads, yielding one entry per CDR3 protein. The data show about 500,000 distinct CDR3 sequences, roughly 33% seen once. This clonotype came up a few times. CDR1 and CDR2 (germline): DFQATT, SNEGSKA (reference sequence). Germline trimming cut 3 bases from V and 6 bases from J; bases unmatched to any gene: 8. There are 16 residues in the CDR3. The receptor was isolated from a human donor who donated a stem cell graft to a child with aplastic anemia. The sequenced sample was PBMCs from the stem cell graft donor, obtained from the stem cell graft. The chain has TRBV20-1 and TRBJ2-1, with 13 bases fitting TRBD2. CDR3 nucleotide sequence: TGCAGTGCTAGGGCGTGGACTAGCGGGAGTTTCAATGAGCAGTTCTTC. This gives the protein CSARAWTSGSFNEQFF.